The 29 T cell receptor beta chains given below trace back to one sample, sequenced in a study of cytomegalovirus exposure and HLA in healthy donors. Amplification used 60 Vbeta primers and 13 Jbeta primers. TCRdb keeps only in-frame clones here, not all; method: immunoSEQ multiplex PCR. The data contain approximately 110,000 clones, approximately 78% of them seen just once; the ten biggest clones take up more than 3%. The sample was PBMCs. The receptors shown here come from a man aged 35 to 55 in good health and CMV-seronegative.

This clone was seen once. V usage is TRBV2 and J usage is TRBJ1-3; D not certain. CDR1 and CDR2 (germline): SNHLY, FYNNEI. The CDR3 covers 12 residues. Trimming shortened V by 5 bases and J by 9 bases, and 11 bases separated the two germline ends. DNA of the CDR3: TGTGCCAGCAGTCCGCGGGTCGGCACCATATATTTT. Its protein product is CASSPRVGTIYF.

The chain carries TRBV13 and TRBJ1-6, with TRBD1 matching over 9 bases. The CDR3 covers 14 residues. CDR1 PRHDT and CDR2 FYEKMQ come from the germline V gene (reference sequence). V was clipped by 6 bases and J by 9 bases; unmatched bases: 6. As DNA, the CDR3 is TGTGCCAGCAGTCAAGACAGGGGGACTTCACCCCTCCACTTT. Amino acids: CASSQDRGTSPLHF.

This clone was seen more than once but under ten times. The chain links TRBV10-2 to TRBJ2-7, with 7 bases aligning to TRBD1. Trimming took 7 bases from V and 5 from J; bases not matched to a gene: 11. The CDR3 covers 14 residues. CDR1 WSHSY and CDR2 SAAADI come from the germline V gene. The CDR3 spells CASNPDRVEDEQYF. CDR3 sequence (DNA): TGCGCCAGCAATCCCGACAGGGTAGAGGACGAGCAGTACTTC.

CDR3 DNA sequence: TGTGCCAGCAGCTCGACAGGGGCGGACGGCTACACCTTC. It codes for CASSSTGADGYTF. This chain joins TRBV7-3 and TRBJ1-2; 8 bases match TRBD1. Germline V gene data show CDR1 as SGHTA and CDR2 as FQGTGA. V lost 4 bases to trimming and J lost 8 bases; unmatched junction nucleotides: 6. This CDR3 comprises 13 residues.

The rearrangement links TRBV5-1 to TRBJ2-5; D might be TRBD2 (6 bases). The CDR3 loop spans 14 amino acids. From germline, CDR1 is SGHRS and CDR2 YFSETQ. The V gene lost 0 bases and the J gene lost 11 bases, with 17 bases spanning the gap. CDR3 sequence reads: CASSLEGLLREQYF. For the CDR3, the DNA is TGCGCCAGCAGCTTGGAGGGACTTCTCCGGGAGCAGTACTTC.

The chain recombines TRBV15 with TRBJ2-7; TRBD1 matches at 9 bases. Germline CDR1 reads LNHNV; CDR2 reads YYDKDF (reference sequence). CDR3 length: 16 residues. V gave up 2 bases and J gave up 2 bases; unmatched junction bases: 7. The CDR3 DNA reads TGTGCCACCAGCAGAATTCCGGGACAGGGCCCCTACGAGCAGTACTTC. It is translated as CATSRIPGQGPYEQYF.

The chain couples TRBV7-3 to TRBJ1-1; weak D call: TRBD1 (5 bases). Looked up from germline, CDR1 is SGHTA and CDR2 is FQGTGA. This CDR3 has 15 residues. Trimming removed 2 bases from V and 2 bases from J, with 12 bases in between. The CDR3 loop reads CASSLDPGPNTEAFF. As DNA, the CDR3 is TGTGCCAGCAGCTTAGACCCAGGGCCTAACACTGAAGCTTTCTTT.

This chain connects TRBV6-5 to TRBJ1-5; TRBD1 matches at 9 bases. V lost 4 bases, J lost 2 bases, and 6 bases stayed unmatched. CDR3 length equals 16 residues. CDR1 is MNHEY, CDR2 SVGAGI, per germline. The CDR3 DNA is TGTGCCAGCAGTTCCGGGACAGGGTCGGGCAATCAGCCCCAGCATTTT. Translated, it gives CASSSGTGSGNQPQHF.

This clone showed up just a few times. CDR3: CASSQGQGYYGYTF. The CDR3 nucleotides read TGCGCCAGCAGCCAAGGACAGGGCTACTATGGCTACACCTTC. V is TRBV5-1 and J is TRBJ1-2; 8 nucleotides line up with TRBD1. This CDR3 spans 14 amino acids. V was pared by 4 bases and J by 3 bases, with 5 bases of the junction left unmatched. Germline V gene lookup returns CDR1 SGHRS and CDR2 YFSETQ.

J is TRBJ1-1 and V is TRBV18, with D maybe TRBD1 (6 bases). The CDR3 sequence is 12 residues long. V was pared by 3 bases and J by 7 bases, with 9 bases between. Germline CDR1 is KGHSH and CDR2 is LQKENI. The CDR3 DNA is TGTGCCAGCTCACCTAGGACAGATGAAGCTTTCTTT. This sequence encodes CASSPRTDEAFF.

The sample holds one count of this clone. The rearrangement joins TRBV11-3 to TRBJ2-2; D not resolved. V dropped 0 bases and J dropped 1 base, with 3 bases sitting between them. Germline CDR1 and CDR2: SGHNT and YENEEA. The CDR3 is 14 amino acids. In DNA form, the CDR3 reads TGTGCCAGCAGCTTAGACAGGAACACCGGGGAGCTGTTTTTT. Translation: CASSLDRNTGELFF.

The chain links TRBV19 to TRBJ1-5, with TRBD1 matching over 8 bases. CDR1 LNHDA and CDR2 SQIVND come from the germline V gene (reference sequence). CDR3 length: 17 amino acids. After removal of 2 bases from V and 2 bases from J, the junction contained 8 bases not matched to a gene. CDR3 in DNA: TGTGCCAGTAGTATATTGACAGGGGCCAGGGGCAATCAGCCCCAGCATTTT. Translating gives CASSILTGARGNQPQHF. The full variable domain, in which reference TRBV19 and TRBJ1-5 provide the parts outside the CDR3, is DGGITQSPKYLFRKEGQNVTLSCEQNLNHDAMYWYRQDPGQGLRLIYYSQIVNDFQKGDIAEGYSVSREKKESFPLTVTSAQKNPTAFYLCASSILTGARGNQPQHFGDGTRLSIL.

The chain employs TRBV5-1 and TRBJ2-2; TRBD1 agrees at 8 bases. Germline CDR1 reads SGHRS; CDR2 reads YFSETQ. J lost 1 base, V lost 3 bases, and 5 bases had no gene match. CDR3 length equals 16 residues. CDR3 in amino acids: CASSWTGRRNTGELFF. CDR3 nucleotide sequence: TGCGCCAGCAGCTGGACAGGGCGAAGGAACACCGGGGAGCTGTTTTTT.

This chain links TRBV2 with TRBJ1-1; no clear D. The V end lost 7 bases, the J end lost 1 base, and 13 bases lay between the germline ends. This CDR3 has 14 amino acids. Germline V lookup: CDR1 SNHLY, CDR2 FYNNEI. The CDR3 loop reads CASTYTTPNTEAFF. The CDR3 nucleotides are TGTGCCAGCACTTACACGACTCCGAACACTGAAGCTTTCTTT.

This clone qualifies as medium-sized. The CDR3 coding sequence is TGTGCCAGCAGCACGACACCTTATAGCAATCAGCCCCAGCATTTT. Its protein is CASSTTPYSNQPQHF. J is TRBJ1-5 and V is TRBV5-4; D unclear. The V gene lost 4 bases and the J gene lost 0 bases, with 11 bases spanning the gap. The CDR3 covers 15 residues. The germline V gene has CDR1 SGHNT and CDR2 YYREEE (reference sequence). Filled out from reference TRBV5-4 and TRBJ1-5, the complete variable domain reads ETGVTQSPTHLIKTRGQQVTLRCSSQSGHNTVSWYQQALGQGPQFIFQYYREEENGRGNFPPRFSGLQFPNYSSELNVNALELDDSALYLCASSTTPYSNQPQHFGDGTRLSIL.

V and J are TRBV7-2 and TRBJ2-3; 8 nucleotides agree with TRBD2. Germline assignment: CDR1 SGHTA and CDR2 FQGNSA. The CDR3 is made up of 19 amino acids. Trimming at V came to 3 bases and at J to 3 bases, leaving 17 bases not matched to a gene. The CDR3 sequence: CASSFKSSGELAWTDTQYF. The CDR3 DNA sequence: TGTGCCAGCAGCTTTAAAAGTAGCGGGGAACTAGCCTGGACAGATACGCAGTATTTT.

The genes are TRBV5-1 and TRBJ1-6; 9 bases align to TRBD1. This CDR3 has 15 amino acids. Unmatched junction bases numbered 3, after V lost 3 bases and J lost 5 bases. CDR1 and CDR2 from the germline V gene are SGHRS and YFSETQ. CDR3 coding DNA: TGCGCCAGCAGCTCAGGGACAGGGAATAATTCACCCCTCCACTTT. It translates to CASSSGTGNNSPLHF.

The chain recombines TRBV6-5 with TRBJ2-3, with TRBD2 identical over 7 bases. The CDR3 has 12 amino acids. The germline gives CDR1 MNHEY, CDR2 SVGAGI. The V segment lost 6 bases and the J segment 6 bases; nucleotides outside the gene matches: 3. The CDR3: CASRTGGDTQYF. The CDR3, as DNA: TGTGCCAGCAGGACCGGGGGGGATACGCAGTATTTT.

With respect to this clone: A junction boundary mismatches the germline segment, possibly from a read error. J is TRBJ2-7 and V is TRBV11-2, with D tentatively TRBD1 (6 bases). The CDR3 extends over 16 amino acids. CDR1 is SGHAT and CDR2 is FQNNGV in the germline V gene. CDR3 in amino acids: CASSLHPRTENYEQCF. The CDR3 nucleotides are TGTGCCAGCAGCTTACATCCCAGGACAGAGAACTACGAGCAGTGCTTC.

The gene calls are TRBV10-3 and TRBJ1-1, with D uncertain. V lost 9 bases and J lost 1, with 6 bases in between. This CDR3 is built from 11 residues. Germline-derived CDR1 and CDR2 are ENHRY and SYGVKD. The CDR3 sequence: CAIRTNTEAFF. The DNA of the CDR3 is TGTGCCATTAGAACGAACACTGAAGCTTTCTTT.

With respect to this clone: The junction and the germline gene differ at one end; a read error may be behind it. The chain links TRBV4-1 to TRBJ1-2; TRBD1 matches at 7 bases. Germline V gives CDR1 MGHRA, CDR2 YSYEKL. This CDR3 contains 14 residues. In DNA, the CDR3 is TGCGTCAGCAGCCAACCTGACAGGGTCTATGGCTACACCTTC. This encodes CVSSQPDRVYGYTF.

This clone was detected once. CDR3 protein: CASSFAMGAGITDTQYF. CDR3 coding DNA: TGTGCCAGCAGTTTCGCCATGGGAGCGGGTATCACAGATACGCAGTATTTT. The chain recombines TRBV28 with TRBJ2-3; possibly TRBD2 for D (6 bases). The germline gives CDR1 MDHEN, CDR2 SYDVKM. The CDR3 loop spans 17 amino acids. The germline V and J ends were trimmed by 3 bases and 2 bases, with 18 bases remaining between them.

The J gene is TRBJ1-1, the V gene TRBV7-9, with D possibly matching TRBD1 (5 bases). The V end lost 5 bases, the J end lost 0 bases, and 10 bases lay between the germline ends. The CDR3 consists of 14 residues. Germline V gives CDR1 SEHNR, CDR2 FQNEAQ (reference sequence). CDR3 in DNA: TGTGCCAGCAGCGACAGCCGCTTGAACACTGAAGCTTTCTTT. Amino acid sequence: CASSDSRLNTEAFF. The full variable domain, rest sourced from reference TRBV7-9 and TRBJ1-1, is DTGVSQNPRHKITKRGQNVTFRCDPISEHNRLYWYRQTLGQGPEFLTYFQNEAQLEKSRLLSDRFSAERPKGSFSTLEIQRTEQGDSAMYLCASSDSRLNTEAFFGQGTRLTVV.

The chain joins TRBV6-5 to TRBJ1-2; weak D call: TRBD1 (5 bases). The ends were cut back, 5 bases at V and 8 bases at J, with 18 bases in the middle. Germline V gene lookup returns CDR1 MNHEY and CDR2 SVGAGI. This CDR3 is 14 amino acids long. The DNA of the CDR3 is TGTGCCAGCAGTGGGGGGGTGGGCTTAGGGGGCTACACCTTC. The encoded protein is CASSGGVGLGGYTF.

The chain joins TRBV7-2 to TRBJ2-7; 12 bases align to TRBD1. CDR3 length: 14 residues. Germline values: CDR1 SGHTA, CDR2 FQGNSA. J gave up 7 bases and V 3 bases, and 4 bases lay outside the gene matches. DNA for the CDR3: TGTGCCAGCAGCTTGGGACAGGGGGCGCTTGAGCAGTACTTC. This sequence encodes CASSLGQGALEQYF.

The chain couples TRBV5-1 to TRBJ1-2, with 7 positions matching TRBD1. CDR3 size: 16 residues. Germline V gene lookup returns CDR1 SGHRS and CDR2 YFSETQ. Trimming cost V 3 bases and J 6 bases; bases outside gene matches: 14. CDR3 residues: CASSWSRGTVLDGYTF. Here the CDR3 DNA reads TGCGCCAGCAGCTGGAGCCGGGGGACAGTGCTGGATGGCTACACCTTC.

This chain links TRBV11-3 with TRBJ2-3, with 9 bases aligning to TRBD1. The CDR3 loop spans 14 amino acids. V gave up 5 bases and J gave up 0 bases; unmatched junction bases: 0. Germline V CDR1 and CDR2: SGHNT, YENEEA. CDR3 loop: CASSGTGSTDTQYF. The CDR3 DNA reads TGTGCCAGCAGCGGGACAGGGAGCACAGATACGCAGTATTTT.

This chain links TRBV2 with TRBJ1-6; 8 nucleotides align to TRBD1. J was trimmed by 3 bases and V by 8 bases; bases with no gene match: 6. The CDR3 is 15 amino acids. Germline CDR1 is SNHLY and CDR2 is FYNNEI. CDR3 nucleotides: TGTGCCAGCCGTGGGGACAGGCTCTATAATTCACCCCTCCACTTT. Translation gives CASRGDRLYNSPLHF.

The chain uses TRBV5-4 and TRBJ1-2, with TRBD1 as a possible D gene (6 bases). The CDR3 spans 16 residues. V was trimmed by 0 bases and J by 6 bases, leaving 18 bases between them. The germline CDR1 and CDR2 sequences are SGHNT and YYREEE (reference sequence). The DNA of the CDR3 is TGTGCCAGCAGCTTGGGGGGGCGGGAGGGTGGCAATGGCTACACCTTC. This gives the protein CASSLGGREGGNGYTF.